Below are 27 T cell receptor beta chains sequenced from a single sample in a study of T cells after yellow fever vaccination. Via MiXCR, TCRdb re-called the 5' RACE reads, giving one row per CDR3 protein. The data contain 110,000 or so distinct CDR3 sequences, roughly 6.8% of them seen just once; the ten biggest clones take up 2.5% to 3.5%. Material: CD4+ T cells sorted from PBMCs, obtained 35 to 50 days after the first yellow fever vaccination. The receptors were sampled from a young man who received the YFV17D yellow fever vaccine.

This clonotype has ten or more counts. The chain combines TRBV20-1 with TRBJ2-3; tentatively, D is TRBD2 (5 bases). The V gene's germline CDR1 is DFQATT and CDR2 SNEGSKA (reference sequence). The CDR3 contains 12 residues. V lost 6 bases and J 2 bases, leaving 9 bases between the germline ends. CDR3 sequence (DNA): TGCAGTGCCCAACTAGACACAGATACGCAGTATTTT. Translated: CSAQLDTDTQYF.

This chain joins TRBV4-3 and TRBJ2-3; 8 bases line up with TRBD2. This CDR3 is built from 17 residues. Germline-derived CDR1 and CDR2 are LGHNA and YSLEER. V shed 1 base, J shed 3 bases, and the junction held 9 bases outside the gene matches. The CDR3 DNA follows: TGCGCCAGCAGCCAAGTGTGGGGCGGGGGGATAACAGATACGCAGTATTTT. It yields the protein CASSQVWGGGITDTQYF.

In this sample, this clonotype turned up many times. The chain is built from TRBV7-9 and TRBJ2-1; D unresolved. V was clipped by 5 bases and J by 7 bases, with 18 bases between them. The germline V gene encodes CDR1 SEHNR and CDR2 FQNEAQ (reference sequence). This CDR3 region has 15 residues. Here the CDR3 reads CASSPDRVTENEQFF. CDR3 in DNA: TGTGCCAGCAGCCCAGATCGTGTCACGGAGAATGAGCAGTTCTTC. Looking up the rest from reference TRBV7-9 and TRBJ2-1 gives the full variable domain: DTGVSQNPRHKITKRGQNVTFRCDPISEHNRLYWYRQTLGQGPEFLTYFQNEAQLEKSRLLSDRFSAERPKGSFSTLEIQRTEQGDSAMYLCASSPDRVTENEQFFGPGTRLTVL.

This clonotype has just a few counts. The chain recombines TRBV18 with TRBJ1-4, with D maybe TRBD1 (5 bases). The length of the CDR3 is 13 residues. CDR1 is KGHSH and CDR2 is LQKENI in the germline V gene. V was shortened by 5 bases and J by 7 bases, with 11 bases between the two germline ends. For the CDR3, the DNA is TGTGCCAGCTCAGCAGGGACGGCTGAAAAACTGTTTTTT. This codes for CASSAGTAEKLFF.

This clonotype was picked up many times. The chain carries TRBV12-3 or TRBV12-4 and TRBJ2-3; 7 bases are a match to TRBD2. This CDR3 is 15 amino acids long. After removal of 1 base from V and 2 bases from J, the junction contained 3 bases not matched to a gene. CDR3 amino acids: CASSLEAGSTDTQYF. CDR3 DNA: TGTGCCAGCAGTTTAGAAGCGGGGTCCACAGATACGCAGTATTTT.

A remark on this clonotype: It may be a read error: a sequence one base away is much more abundant. The CDR3 coding sequence is TGCGCCAGCAGACAGGAGGAGGAGTATGGCTACACCTTC. Encoded protein: CASRQEEEYGYTF. V is TRBV5-1 and J is TRBJ1-2, with TRBD1 as a possible D gene (5 bases). This CDR3 has 13 amino acids. V was cut by 5 bases and J by 5 bases, with 13 bases left in between. Germline CDR1 reads SGHRS; CDR2 reads YFSETQ. The full variable domain, its missing parts supplied by reference TRBV5-1 and TRBJ1-2, is KAGVTQTPRYLIKTRGQQVTLSCSPISGHRSVSWYQQTPGQGLQFLFEYFSETQRNKGNFPGRFSGRQFSNSRSEMNVSTLELGDSALYLCASRQEEEYGYTFGSGTRLTVV.

This clonotype was detected ten times or more. The chain joins TRBV20-1 to TRBJ2-3; 9 positions match TRBD2. The ends lost 4 bases at V and 7 bases at J; junction bases unmatched: 12. CDR1 is DFQATT, CDR2 SNEGSKA, per germline (reference sequence). This CDR3 is built from 15 residues. CDR3 DNA sequence: TGCAGTGCTAAAAAGGGTTCAGCGGGGGGAAATACGCAGTATTTT. Its translation is CSAKKGSAGGNTQYF.

In its sample, this clonotype was seen many times. The V gene is TRBV9, the J gene TRBJ1-2; 8 bases line up with TRBD1. CDR3 length equals 15 residues. Looked up from germline, CDR1 is SGDLS and CDR2 is YYNGEE. V lost 4 bases and J lost 3; bases outside the gene matches: 8. The CDR3 spells CASSLDPTGDYGYTF. The CDR3, as DNA: TGTGCCAGCAGCCTCGACCCGACAGGGGACTATGGCTACACCTTC.

This clonotype was seen only a few times. This rearrangement joins TRBV5-1 to TRBJ2-2; D might be TRBD1 or TRBD2, each matching 5 bases. Germline V gene lookup returns CDR1 SGHRS and CDR2 YFSETQ. V was shortened by 5 bases and J by 3 bases, with 17 bases between the two germline ends. The CDR3 sequence is 16 residues long. CDR3 DNA: TGCGCCAGCAGACAGAGTGGTGAGGGGTACACCGGGGAGCTGTTTTTT. Amino acids: CASRQSGEGYTGELFF.

This chain connects TRBV5-1 to TRBJ1-2, with TRBD1 as a possible D gene (5 bases). The CDR3 is 15 residues long. The germline V gene has CDR1 SGHRS and CDR2 YFSETQ. V was clipped by 0 bases and J by 7 bases, with 16 bases between them. Written as DNA, the CDR3 is TGCGCCAGCAGCTTGGTCGGGGACGGGGTTGGTGGCTACACCTTC. Its protein product is CASSLVGDGVGGYTF. Based on the CDR3 plus reference TRBV5-1 and TRBJ1-2, the full variable domain is KAGVTQTPRYLIKTRGQQVTLSCSPISGHRSVSWYQQTPGQGLQFLFEYFSETQRNKGNFPGRFSGRQFSNSRSEMNVSTLELGDSALYLCASSLVGDGVGGYTFGSGTRLTVV.

This chain connects TRBV11-1 to TRBJ2-2; D could derive from TRBD1 or TRBD2 (5 bases each). The CDR3 length is 15 residues. CDR1 is SGHAT and CDR2 is FQDESV in the germline V gene (reference sequence). The V and J ends lost 0 bases and 2 bases respectively, with 7 bases between them. Here the CDR3 reads CASSLAGTNTGELFF. The DNA for the CDR3 is TGTGCCAGCAGCTTAGCCGGGACCAACACCGGGGAGCTGTTTTTT.

In its sample, this clonotype was seen many times. V and J are TRBV7-2 and TRBJ2-5; D unresolved. Germline CDR1 reads SGHTA; CDR2 reads FQGNSA. The V and J ends lost 1 base and 5 bases respectively, with 8 bases between them. The CDR3 is 13 amino acids. CDR3 loop: CASSLELEETQYF. CDR3 coding DNA: TGTGCCAGCAGCTTAGAGCTCGAGGAGACCCAGTACTTC.

This clonotype came up many times. The V and J genes are TRBV3-1 and TRBJ2-5; a weak D match, TRBD2 (6 bases). The CDR3 sequence is 14 residues long. The V gene lost 6 bases and the J gene lost 7 bases, with 18 bases spanning the gap. Germline V lookup: CDR1 LGHDT, CDR2 YNNKEL (reference sequence). The CDR3: CASSPGTRKATQYF. The CDR3 DNA reads TGTGCCAGCAGTCCCGGGACTCGAAAGGCGACCCAGTACTTC.

This clonotype has only a few counts. This chain's CDR3 is CASSQLQASLPLHF. The DNA for the CDR3 is TGTGCCAGCAGCCAACTCCAAGCGTCGTTACCCCTCCACTTT. The chain joins TRBV3-1 to TRBJ1-6, with D uncertain. Germline assignment: CDR1 LGHDT and CDR2 YNNKEL (reference sequence). V was shortened by 2 bases and J by 12 bases, with 14 bases between the two germline ends. The CDR3 runs to 14 residues.

V gene TRBV6-1 combines with J gene TRBJ1-1; D unresolved. Trimming shortened V by 8 bases and J by 13 bases, and 14 bases separated the two germline ends. The CDR3 contains 10 residues. Germline CDR1 reads MNHNS; CDR2 reads SASEGT. CDR3 DNA sequence: TGTGCCAGCGCCTATCGAACAGTTTTCTTT. Its protein is CASAYRTVFF.

This clonotype was detected only a few times. V gene TRBV24-1 combines with J gene TRBJ2-2; tentative D call: TRBD1 (6 bases). CDR1 and CDR2 from the germline V gene are KGHDR and SFDVKD. The V end was cut by 4 bases, the J end by 6 bases, with 14 bases between. This CDR3 region has 15 residues. As DNA, the CDR3 is TGTGCCACCAGTGACCCCAGCAGGGGTGCCGGGGAGCTGTTTTTT. It yields the protein CATSDPSRGAGELFF.

On this clonotype: Just one base apart from a much larger clone, this may be a read error. This rearrangement joins TRBV7-2 to TRBJ2-5; no clear D. The CDR3 runs to 13 residues. Germline V gives CDR1 SGHTA, CDR2 FQGNSA. Trimming removed 3 bases at V and 5 bases at J, with 10 bases between. The CDR3 DNA reads TGTGCCAGCAGCTTTTCAAGCCGGGAGACCCAGTACTTC. Amino acid sequence: CASSFSSRETQYF.

This clonotype was detected ten times or more. The chain joins TRBV20-1 to TRBJ2-3; no clear D gene. The CDR3 is 14 amino acids. Germline-derived CDR1 and CDR2 are DFQATT and SNEGSKA (reference sequence). V gave up 2 bases and J gave up 1 base, with 10 bases separating them. In DNA, the CDR3 is TGCAGTGCTAGACAATCTCCAGGCACAGATACGCAGTATTTT. Translating gives CSARQSPGTDTQYF.

This clonotype was counted at least ten times. The chain joins TRBV16 to TRBJ2-2, with D hard to call. Germline V gives CDR1 KGHSY, CDR2 FQNENV. Trimming pared 5 bases from V and 5 bases from J, leaving 9 bases between. This CDR3 is 13 amino acids long. The CDR3 DNA sequence: TGTGCCAGCAGCGGCGGTAGAACCGGGGAGCTGTTTTTT. It codes for CASSGGRTGELFF.

This clonotype was counted a few times. This chain connects TRBV7-9 to TRBJ1-1; no clear D gene. Germline V gives CDR1 SEHNR, CDR2 FQNEAQ (reference sequence). V was pared by 4 bases and J by 0 bases, with 6 bases between. CDR3 size: 13 residues. CDR3 region: CASSWGMNTEAFF. The DNA for the CDR3 is TGTGCCAGCAGCTGGGGAATGAACACTGAAGCTTTCTTT.

This rearrangement joins TRBV5-1 to TRBJ2-2, with D perhaps TRBD2 (5 bases). This CDR3 region has 13 residues. V lost 1 base and J 5 bases, leaving 6 bases between the germline ends. CDR1 and CDR2 (germline): SGHRS, YFSETQ. CDR3 amino acids: CASSLRETGELFF. The DNA of the CDR3 is TGCGCCAGCAGCTTGAGGGAGACCGGGGAGCTGTTTTTT.

This clonotype was seen a handful of times. This chain joins TRBV30 and TRBJ2-5, with a weak D call TRBD2 (5 bases). The germline CDR1 and CDR2 sequences are GTSNPN and SVGIG (reference sequence). The CDR3 runs to 13 residues. V lost 2 bases to trimming and J lost 0 bases, with 7 bases between them. The CDR3 DNA sequence: TGTGCCTGGAGTCGAGGGAACCAAGAGACCCAGTACTTC. Translation: CAWSRGNQETQYF.

This clonotype was picked up a small number of times. The chain links TRBV3-1 to TRBJ2-7, with TRBD1 as a possible D gene (5 bases). CDR1 is LGHDT, CDR2 YNNKEL, per germline (reference sequence). This CDR3 contains 15 residues. The ends were cut back, 0 bases at V and 2 bases at J, with 11 bases in the middle. Written as DNA, the CDR3 is TGTGCCAGCAGCCAAGAGTTTCAGGGCCCCTACGAGCAGTACTTC. This codes for CASSQEFQGPYEQYF.

The V gene is TRBV20-1, the J gene TRBJ2-5; TRBD2 might be the D (6 bases). With 0 bases removed from V and 5 bases from J, the gap between germline ends came to 19 bases. The CDR3 sequence is 16 residues long. CDR1 is DFQATT, CDR2 SNEGSKA, per germline (reference sequence). In nucleotides, the CDR3 is TGCAGTGCTAGAGACCCTTGGGGGAGGAGTGGGGAGACCCAGTACTTC. This gives the protein CSARDPWGRSGETQYF.

Note on this clonotype: Germline is not matched at one junction end, which may reflect a read error. This chain connects TRBV5-1 to TRBJ2-6; D may be TRBD1 (5 bases). This CDR3 is 16 amino acids long. CDR1 SGHRS and CDR2 YFSETQ come from the germline V gene. CDR3 residues: CASSVDGPSGANDLTF. DNA of the CDR3: TGCGCCAGCAGCGTGGACGGACCCTCTGGGGCCAACGACCTGACTTTC.

The chain joins TRBV12-3 or TRBV12-4 to TRBJ2-6; TRBD1 is a possible D gene (5 bases). CDR3 length: 17 amino acids. V lost 7 bases and J 0 bases, leaving 16 bases between the germline ends. This CDR3 reads CASTSGRVLSGANVLTF. Written as DNA, the CDR3 is TGTGCCAGCACCTCAGGCAGGGTGCTCTCTGGGGCCAACGTCCTGACTTTC.

This clonotype was observed at least ten times. The CDR3 reads CASSFPGNEQYF. CDR3 DNA sequence: TGTGCCAGCAGTTTCCCAGGGAACGAGCAGTACTTC. This sequence joins TRBV12-3 or TRBV12-4 and TRBJ2-7; weak D call: TRBD1 (5 bases). V lost 3 bases to trimming and J lost 5 bases, with 8 bases between them. The CDR3 is 12 residues long.